Following are 2 T cell receptor beta chains from one sample sequenced in a study of cytomegalovirus exposure and HLA in healthy donors. Here immunoSEQ multiplex PCR was the method, and the copy in TCRdb shows in-frame clones only, minus some. The sample holds 200,000 to 250,000 clones, roughly 84% seen once. The sequenced material came from PBMCs. These receptors were collected from a woman aged 25 to 45 in good health and CMV-seropositive.

The J gene is TRBJ2-7, the V gene TRBV6-5; 7 positions match TRBD1. Trimming removed 6 bases from V and 2 bases from J; junction bases left unmatched: 4. CDR3 length: 13 amino acids. CDR1 and CDR2 (germline): MNHEY, SVGAGI. CDR3 in DNA: TGTGCCAGCAGACGACAGGGAGCCTACGAGCAGTACTTC. It codes for CASRRQGAYEQYF.

V and J are TRBV27 and TRBJ2-2; D is perhaps TRBD2 (5 bases). Trimming took 4 bases from V and 2 from J, leaving 11 bases between them. Per germline, CDR1 MNHEY and CDR2 SMNVEV (reference sequence). The CDR3 is 15 amino acids. The CDR3 nucleotides are TGTGCCAGCAGTTCCAGTGGAGGAAACACCGGGGAGCTGTTTTTT. It translates to CASSSSGGNTGELFF.